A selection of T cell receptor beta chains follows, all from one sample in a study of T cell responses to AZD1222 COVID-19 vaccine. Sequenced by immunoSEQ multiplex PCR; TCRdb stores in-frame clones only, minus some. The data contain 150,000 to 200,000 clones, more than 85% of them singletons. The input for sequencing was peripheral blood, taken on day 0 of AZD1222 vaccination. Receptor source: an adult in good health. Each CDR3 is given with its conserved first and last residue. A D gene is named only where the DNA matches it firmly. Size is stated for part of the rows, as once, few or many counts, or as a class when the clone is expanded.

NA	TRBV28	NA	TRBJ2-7	CASSLRFYEQYF	TGTGCCAGCAGTTTAAGGTTTTACGAGCAGTACTTC
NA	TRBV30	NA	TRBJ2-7	CAWSGLEGEQYF	TGTGCCTGGAGTGGACTAGAGGGTGAGCAGTACTTC
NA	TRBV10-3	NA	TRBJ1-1	CAISESLGATAGAFF	TGTGCCATCAGTGAGTCGCTGGGAGCCACCGCGGGAGCTTTCTTT
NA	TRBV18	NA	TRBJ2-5	CASSPGIQETQYF	TGTGCCAGCTCACCAGGGATCCAAGAGACCCAGTACTTC
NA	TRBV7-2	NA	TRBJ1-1	CASSLLSAVEAFF	TGTGCCAGCAGCTTACTTTCGGCAGTTGAAGCTTTCTTT
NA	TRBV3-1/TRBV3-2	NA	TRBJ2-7	CASSQRLPGKSYEQYF	TGTGCCAGCAGCCAACGGTTGCCCGGGAAATCCTACGAGCAGTACTTC
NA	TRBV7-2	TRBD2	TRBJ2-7	CASSLWGPRLAGGHEQYF	TGTGCCAGCAGCTTATGGGGGCCCCGACTAGCGGGAGGTCACGAGCAGTACTTC
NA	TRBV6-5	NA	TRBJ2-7	CASSYARVAGTAEQYF	TGTGCCAGCAGTTACGCCAGAGTAGCAGGGACGGCCGAGCAGTACTTC
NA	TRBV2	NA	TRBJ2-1	CASRSPVATGSYNEQFF	TGTGCCAGCAGGAGTCCCGTCGCGACGGGCTCCTACAATGAGCAGTTCTTC
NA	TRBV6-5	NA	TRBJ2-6	CASSYFGAGANVLTF	TGTGCCAGCAGTTACTTCGGGGCTGGGGCCAACGTCCTGACTTTC
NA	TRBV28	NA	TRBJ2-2	CAATPSGRRTGELFF	TGTGCTGCTACCCCCTCAGGGAGGCGCACCGGGGAGCTGTTTTTT
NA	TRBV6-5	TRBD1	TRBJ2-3	CASSKRQGGTDTQYF	TGTGCCAGCAGTAAACGACAGGGCGGCACAGATACGCAGTATTTT
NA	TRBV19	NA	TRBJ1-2	CASSMPGGRGYTF	TGTGCCAGTAGTATGCCAGGAGGGCGCGGCTACACCTTC
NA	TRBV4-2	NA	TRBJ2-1	CASSPRGASGKTHNEQFF	TGTGCCAGCAGCCCTAGGGGGGCTAGCGGAAAAACTCACAATGAGCAGTTCTTC
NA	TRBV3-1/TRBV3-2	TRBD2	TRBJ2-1	CASSQDASGGYNEQFF	TGTGCCAGCAGCCAAGACGCTAGCGGGGGCTACAATGAGCAGTTCTTC
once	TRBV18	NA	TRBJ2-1	CASSPVPSSYNEQFF	TGTGCCAGCTCACCAGTCCCGAGCTCCTACAATGAGCAGTTCTTC
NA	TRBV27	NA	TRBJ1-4	CASSSSGEKLFF	TGTGCCAGCAGTAGTTCAGGCGAAAAACTGTTTTTT
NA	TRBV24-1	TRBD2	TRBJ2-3	CATSDLGLAGLDTQYF	TGTGCCACCAGTGATTTGGGACTAGCGGGACTAGATACGCAGTATTTT
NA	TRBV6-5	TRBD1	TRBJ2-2	CASKRQGFGGELFF	TGTGCCAGCAAAAGACAGGGCTTTGGCGGGGAGCTGTTTTTT
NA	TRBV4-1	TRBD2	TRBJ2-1	CASSQEVASGNYEQFF	TGCGCCAGCAGCCAAGAAGTGGCTAGCGGGAACTATGAGCAGTTCTTC
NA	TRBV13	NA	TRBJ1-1	CASSTHEATTEAFF	TGTGCCAGCAGCACCCACGAGGCGACCACTGAAGCTTTCTTT
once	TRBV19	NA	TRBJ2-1	CASSPLPGRGAYNEQFF	TGTGCCAGTAGTCCCCTTCCTGGGAGAGGGGCCTACAATGAGCAGTTCTTC
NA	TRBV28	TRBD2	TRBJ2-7	CATGGTSGRPYEQYF	TGTGCCACCGGGGGGACTAGCGGGAGACCCTACGAGCAGTACTTC
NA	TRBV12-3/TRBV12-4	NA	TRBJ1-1	CASSQRPNTEAFF	TGTGCCAGCAGTCAGCGTCCGAACACTGAAGCTTTCTTT
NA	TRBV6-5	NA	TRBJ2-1	CASSPSHNEQFF	TGTGCCAGCAGTCCGTCCCACAATGAGCAGTTCTTC
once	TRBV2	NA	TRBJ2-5	CASSDPRNSAETQYF	TGTGCCAGCAGTGACCCCCGCAATAGTGCGGAGACCCAGTACTTC
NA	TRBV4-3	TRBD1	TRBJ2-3	CASSRGQNTDTQYF	TGCGCCAGCAGCCGGGGACAGAACACAGATACGCAGTATTTT
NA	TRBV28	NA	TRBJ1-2	CASSSLGLNYGYTF	TGTGCCAGCAGTTCCCTGGGGTTGAACTATGGCTACACCTTC